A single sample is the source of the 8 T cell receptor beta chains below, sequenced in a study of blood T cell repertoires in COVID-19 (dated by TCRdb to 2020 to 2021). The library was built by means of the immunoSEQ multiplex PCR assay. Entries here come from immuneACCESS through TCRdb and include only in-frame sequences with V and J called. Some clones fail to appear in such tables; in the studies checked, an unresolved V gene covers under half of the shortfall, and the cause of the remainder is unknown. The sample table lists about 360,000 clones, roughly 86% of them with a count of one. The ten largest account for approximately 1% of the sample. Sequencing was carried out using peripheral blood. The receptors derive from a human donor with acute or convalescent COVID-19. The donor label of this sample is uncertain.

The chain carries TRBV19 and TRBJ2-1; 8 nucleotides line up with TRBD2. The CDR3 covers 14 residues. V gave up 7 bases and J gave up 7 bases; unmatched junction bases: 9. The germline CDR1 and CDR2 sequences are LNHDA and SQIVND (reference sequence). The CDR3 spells CASKDVAGRNEQFF. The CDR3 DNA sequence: TGTGCCAGTAAAGACGTAGCGGGGCGGAATGAGCAGTTCTTC.

The CDR3 loop is CASSRDRGPYEQYF. The CDR3 bases are TGCGCCAGCAGTCGGGACAGGGGGCCCTACGAGCAGTACTTC. The V gene is TRBV4-1, the J gene TRBJ2-7; TRBD1 agrees at 12 bases. V dropped 6 bases and J dropped 2; count of bases not matched to a gene: 2. Germline lookup yields CDR1 MGHRA and CDR2 YSYEKL. The CDR3 has 14 residues.

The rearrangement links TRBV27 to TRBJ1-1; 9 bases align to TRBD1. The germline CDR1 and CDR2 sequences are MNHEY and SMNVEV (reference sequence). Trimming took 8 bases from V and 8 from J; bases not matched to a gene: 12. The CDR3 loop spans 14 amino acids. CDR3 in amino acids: CASWLGQGLGEAFF. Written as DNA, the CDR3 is TGTGCCAGCTGGTTGGGACAGGGACTGGGCGAAGCTTTCTTT.

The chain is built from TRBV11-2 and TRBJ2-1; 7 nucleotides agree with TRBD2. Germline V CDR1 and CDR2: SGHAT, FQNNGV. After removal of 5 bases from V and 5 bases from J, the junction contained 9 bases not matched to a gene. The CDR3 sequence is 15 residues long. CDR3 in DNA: TGTGCCAGCAGCCAAACCCGGACTAGTAACAATGAGCAGTTCTTC. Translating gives CASSQTRTSNNEQFF.

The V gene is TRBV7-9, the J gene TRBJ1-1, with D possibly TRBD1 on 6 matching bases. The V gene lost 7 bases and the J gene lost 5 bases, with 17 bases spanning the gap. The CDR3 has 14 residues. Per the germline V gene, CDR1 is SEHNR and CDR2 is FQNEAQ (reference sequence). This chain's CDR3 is CASTLRGARTEAFF. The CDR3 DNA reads TGTGCCAGCACCCTTCGGGGGGCAAGGACTGAAGCTTTCTTT.

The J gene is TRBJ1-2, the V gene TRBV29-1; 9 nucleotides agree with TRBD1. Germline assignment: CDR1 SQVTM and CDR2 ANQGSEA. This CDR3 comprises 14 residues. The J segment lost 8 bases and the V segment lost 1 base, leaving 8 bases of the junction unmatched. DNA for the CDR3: TGCAGCGTTGAAGTTGACCGGACAGGGGTCGGCTACACCTTC. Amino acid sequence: CSVEVDRTGVGYTF.

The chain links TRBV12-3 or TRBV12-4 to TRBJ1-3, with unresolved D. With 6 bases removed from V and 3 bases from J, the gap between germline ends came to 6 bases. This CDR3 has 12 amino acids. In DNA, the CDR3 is TGTGCCAGCAGCGGAGATGGAAACACCATATATTTT. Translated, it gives CASSGDGNTIYF.

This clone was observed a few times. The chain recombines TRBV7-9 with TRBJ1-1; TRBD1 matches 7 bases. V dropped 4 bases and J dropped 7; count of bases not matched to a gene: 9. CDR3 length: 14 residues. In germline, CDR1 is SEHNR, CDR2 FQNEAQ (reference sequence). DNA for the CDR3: TGTGCCAGCAGCTCCAGGGGGGCGGGCATTGAAGCTTTCTTT. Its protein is CASSSRGAGIEAFF.